This is a list of T cell receptor beta chains from one sample in a study of blood T cell repertoires in COVID-19. The assay was immunoSEQ multiplex PCR, and TCRdb's table has in-frame clones only and misses some. The sample has approximately 300,000 clones, 89% seen once. The sequencing input was peripheral blood. Source of these receptors: a man aged 18 to 29 who had recovered from COVID-19. Each CDR3 is given without its conserved first and last residue. Fields, in order: J gene, V gene, CDR3 protein.

TRBJ2-1	TRBV15	ATSSLSTRTSGSRYEQF
TRBJ2-3	TRBV28	ASTESGTGSDTQY
TRBJ2-2	TRBV7-6	ASSPRQANTGELF
TRBJ1-2	TRBV11-2	ASSWAPNYGYT
TRBJ2-1	TRBV12-3/TRBV12-4	ASSNTRYNEQF
TRBJ2-5	TRBV11-3	ASSPAGGGRETQY
TRBJ2-7	TRBV18	ASSPPNPGTSGYEQY
TRBJ1-5	TRBV19	ASSVDRGLSNQPQH
TRBJ1-1	TRBV6-5	ASSYTGGATEAF
TRBJ2-1	TRBV7-3	ASSSPPWAEQF
TRBJ2-1	TRBV3-1/TRBV3-2	ASSQVLPMSSYNEQF
TRBJ2-1	TRBV5-1	ASRRQEHSYNEQF
TRBJ2-7	TRBV9	ASSPAGGRDSHYEQY
TRBJ2-7	TRBV3-1/TRBV3-2	ASSPTGTSVYEQY
TRBJ2-1	TRBV7-2	ASRLKSSGSEQF
TRBJ2-7	TRBV6-5	ASSYSPSGSYEQY
TRBJ1-1	TRBV19	ASSNRQANTEAF
TRBJ1-2	TRBV19	ASSIEEGDYGYT
TRBJ1-5	TRBV6-1	ASSGLKERPNQPQH
TRBJ2-2	TRBV6-5	AGRAGGDTGELF
TRBJ2-7	TRBV19	ASSIVGGYEQY
TRBJ2-1	TRBV18	ASSLWTSGGSEQF
TRBJ2-3	TRBV7-2	ASSLVGTSGAFTDTQY
TRBJ1-3	TRBV5-8	ASSLEGQVSGNTIY
TRBJ2-6	TRBV19	ASSVQGLPGANVLT
TRBJ2-7	TRBV9	ASSPRGQTGAYEQY
TRBJ2-7	TRBV30	AWSTIYEQY
TRBJ1-1	TRBV19	ASSTGGFTEAF
TRBJ2-5	TRBV25-1	ASSELGTPYQETQY
TRBJ2-7	TRBV11-2	ASSPDAGKQY
TRBJ2-1	TRBV4-2	ASSQGLASYNEQF
TRBJ2-2	TRBV4-3	ASSLGGGAWELF
TRBJ2-1	TRBV23-1	ASSQSGDRDTLYNEQF
TRBJ1-5	TRBV5-6	ASSYGDGGWGNQPQH
TRBJ1-1	TRBV12-5	ASGPHSWTEAF
TRBJ1-1	TRBV9	ASSVYQGGTEAF
TRBJ1-1	TRBV6-6	ASSYPQGMGTEAF
TRBJ1-1	TRBV3-1/TRBV3-2	ASSRHSMNTEAF
TRBJ1-1	TRBV9	ASSVAPRQGATEAF
TRBJ1-4	TRBV2	ASKRTGDEKLF
TRBJ1-2	TRBV7-2	ASSLVPGYYGYT
TRBJ2-5	TRBV4-2	ASSQGGAAGETQY
TRBJ2-7	TRBV9	ASSPREGDSYEQY
TRBJ1-2	TRBV2	ASRGGTGRGYGYT
TRBJ2-2	TRBV9	ASSGGLNTGELF
TRBJ2-5	TRBV24-1	ATSDPRTGEGQETQY
TRBJ2-3	TRBV9	ASSVVSTDTQY
TRBJ1-6	TRBV27	ASSLRGPYNSPLH
TRBJ2-2	TRBV9	ASSPRPGTGAGELF
TRBJ2-7	TRBV5-6	ASSLAGIREQY
TRBJ2-5	TRBV4-2	ASSQDVLAGARGETQY
TRBJ2-7	TRBV19	ASSAKQGRSEQY
TRBJ2-2	TRBV6-5	ASSYSTDGGELF
TRBJ2-3	TRBV19	ASSSSGLASDTQY
TRBJ1-5	TRBV27	ASSSQGSGSVGPQH
TRBJ2-1	TRBV19	ASSIGRVEQF